At least ten counts were recorded for the clone carrying this T cell receptor (beta chain). Its antigen is currently unknown. The record originates from a study of T cells in Graves' hyperthyroidism and ophthalmopathy. Overall study results and limits: Blood also showed most of the thyroid clonotypes that were expanded above 0.001. Using 13 V-J features, a model discriminated ophthalmopathy from stable hyperthyroidism.

Researchers amplified the TCR beta CDR3 regions from RNA transcripts. HTBI primers were used for first-round RT-PCR of the TCR CDR3. One entry per CDR3 protein results from TCRdb running MiXCR on the multiplex PCR reads. This table holds fewer than 250,000 distinct CDR3 sequences, about a sixth found once. CDR3 length equals 14 residues. CDR1 is LGHDT and CDR2 is YNNKEL in the germline V gene (reference sequence). V gave up 3 bases and J gave up 0 bases, with 3 bases separating them. Using around 10 ml of fresh peripheral blood, PBMCs were prepared. The receptor comes from a woman younger than 35 with Graves' ophthalmopathy. The chain is built from TRBV3-1 and TRBJ2-6, with D unresolved. Sequenced sample: blood. DNA for the CDR3: TGTGCCAGCAGCCACGCCTCTGGGGCCAACGTCCTGACTTTC. It is translated as CASSHASGANVLTF.